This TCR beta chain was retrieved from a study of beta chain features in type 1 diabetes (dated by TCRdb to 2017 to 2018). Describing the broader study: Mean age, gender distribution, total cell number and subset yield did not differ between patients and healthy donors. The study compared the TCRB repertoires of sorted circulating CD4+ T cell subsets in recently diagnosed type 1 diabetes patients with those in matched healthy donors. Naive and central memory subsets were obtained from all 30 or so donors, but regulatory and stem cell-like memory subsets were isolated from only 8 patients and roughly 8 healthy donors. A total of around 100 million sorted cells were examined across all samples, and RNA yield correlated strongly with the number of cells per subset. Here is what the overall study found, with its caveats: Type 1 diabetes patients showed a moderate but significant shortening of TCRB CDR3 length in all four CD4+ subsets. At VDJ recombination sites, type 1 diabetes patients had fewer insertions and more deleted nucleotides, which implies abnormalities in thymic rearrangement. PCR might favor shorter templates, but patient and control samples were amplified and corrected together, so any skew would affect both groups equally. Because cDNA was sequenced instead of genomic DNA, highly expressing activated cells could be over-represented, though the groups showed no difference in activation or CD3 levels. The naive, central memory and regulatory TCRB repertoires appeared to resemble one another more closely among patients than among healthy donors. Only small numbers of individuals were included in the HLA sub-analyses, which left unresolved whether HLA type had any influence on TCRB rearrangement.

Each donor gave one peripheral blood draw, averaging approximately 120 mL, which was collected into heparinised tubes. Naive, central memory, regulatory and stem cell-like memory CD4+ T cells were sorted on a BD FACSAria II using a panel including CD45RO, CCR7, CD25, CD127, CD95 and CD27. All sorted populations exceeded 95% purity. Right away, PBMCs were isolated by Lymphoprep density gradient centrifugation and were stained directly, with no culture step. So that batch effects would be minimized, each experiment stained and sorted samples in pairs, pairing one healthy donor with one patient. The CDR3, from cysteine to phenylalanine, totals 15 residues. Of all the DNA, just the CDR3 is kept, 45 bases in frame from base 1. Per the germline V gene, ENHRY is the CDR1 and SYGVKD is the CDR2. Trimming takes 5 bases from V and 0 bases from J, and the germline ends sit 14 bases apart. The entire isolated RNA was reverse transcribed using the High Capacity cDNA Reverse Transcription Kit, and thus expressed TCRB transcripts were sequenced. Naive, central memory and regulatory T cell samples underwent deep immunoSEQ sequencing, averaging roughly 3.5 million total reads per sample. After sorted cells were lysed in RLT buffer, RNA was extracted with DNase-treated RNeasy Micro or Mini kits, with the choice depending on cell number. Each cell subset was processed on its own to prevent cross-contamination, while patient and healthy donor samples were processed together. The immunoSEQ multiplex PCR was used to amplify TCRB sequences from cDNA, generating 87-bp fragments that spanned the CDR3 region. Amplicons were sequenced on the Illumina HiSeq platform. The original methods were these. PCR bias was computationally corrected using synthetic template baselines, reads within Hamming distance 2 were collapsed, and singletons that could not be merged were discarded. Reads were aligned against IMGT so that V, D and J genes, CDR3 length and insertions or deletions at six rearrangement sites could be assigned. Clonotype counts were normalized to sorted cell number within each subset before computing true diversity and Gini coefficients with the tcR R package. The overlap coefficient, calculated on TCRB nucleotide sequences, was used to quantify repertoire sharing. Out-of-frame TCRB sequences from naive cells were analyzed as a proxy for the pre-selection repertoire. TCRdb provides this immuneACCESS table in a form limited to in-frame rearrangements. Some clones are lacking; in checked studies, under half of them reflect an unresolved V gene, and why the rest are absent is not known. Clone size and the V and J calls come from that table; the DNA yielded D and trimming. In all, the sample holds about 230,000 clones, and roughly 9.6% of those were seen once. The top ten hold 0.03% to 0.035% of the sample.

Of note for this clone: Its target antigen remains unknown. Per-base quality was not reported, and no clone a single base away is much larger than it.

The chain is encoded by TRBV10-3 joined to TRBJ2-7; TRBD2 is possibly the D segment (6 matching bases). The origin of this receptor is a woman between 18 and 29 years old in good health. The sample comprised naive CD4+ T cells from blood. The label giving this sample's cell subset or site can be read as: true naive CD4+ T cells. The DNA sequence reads TGTGCCATCAGTACGTTGGGGGGAACCTCCTACGAGCAGTACTTC. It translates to CAISTLGGTSYEQYF.